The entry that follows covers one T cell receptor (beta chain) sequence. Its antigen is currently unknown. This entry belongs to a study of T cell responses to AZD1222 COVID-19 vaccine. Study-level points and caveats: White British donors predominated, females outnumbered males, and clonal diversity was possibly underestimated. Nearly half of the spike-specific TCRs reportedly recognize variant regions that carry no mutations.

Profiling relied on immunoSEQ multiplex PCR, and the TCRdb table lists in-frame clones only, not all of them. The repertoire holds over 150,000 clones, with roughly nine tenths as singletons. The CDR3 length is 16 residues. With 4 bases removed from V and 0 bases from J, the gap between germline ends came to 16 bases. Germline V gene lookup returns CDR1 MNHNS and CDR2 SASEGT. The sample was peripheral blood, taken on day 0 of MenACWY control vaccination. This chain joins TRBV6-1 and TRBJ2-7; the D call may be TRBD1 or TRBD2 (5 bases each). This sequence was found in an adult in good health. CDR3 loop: CASSGLRRGASYEQYF. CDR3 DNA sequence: TGTGCCAGCAGTGGACTCAGACGAGGGGCCTCCTACGAGCAGTACTTC.